This TCR beta chain was profiled in a study of blood T cell repertoires in COVID-19. Across the study: Donors in the United States, Italy and Spain gave samples during acute or convalescent COVID-19.

Trimming removed 4 bases from V and 3 bases from J; junction bases left unmatched: 6. The CDR3 runs 14 residues. From germline, CDR1 is MNHGY and CDR2 SVAAGI. Source study methods: Reference gene primer amplification yielded estimated nucleated cell counts. Sequencing was performed with immunoSEQ multiplex PCR; in TCRdb, only in-frame clones are kept and a portion is missing. Clonal size and the V and J genes are those of that table, whereas D and trimming came from the DNA. The sample lists under 200,000 clones, roughly 80% occurring once. The receptor was derived from a man aged 50-60 years who had recovered from COVID-19. Sequencing was carried out using PBMCs or T cells enriched from blood (not recorded which). This sequence joins TRBV6-9 and TRBJ2-7, with 7 bases matching TRBD2. Here the CDR3 reads CASSSRGVGYEQYF. The CDR3 DNA sequence: TGTGCCAGCAGTTCCCGGGGGGTAGGCTACGAGCAGTACTTC.